This T cell receptor (beta chain) was captured in a study of OX40 agonist ivuxolimab in advanced cancers. Study at large: Patients received ivuxolimab, an intravenous treatment, every 2 weeks at 0.01 to 10 mg/kg. Overall study results and limits: At 0.1-3.0 mg/kg, partial responders had clonal expansion among the lowest observed. The work left the antigen specificity of expanded peripheral T cells undetermined.

Patients were ineligible given autoimmune disease history or systemic immunosuppression. Measured with immunoSEQ multiplex PCR; TCRdb has only the in-frame clones, and not every one. This sample carries over 75,000 clones, about 90% of them seen once, and the ten largest clones take 8% to 9.5%. Concerning this clone itself: The antigen is unknown.

CDR1 is MDHEN and CDR2 is SYDVKM in the germline V gene. V was shortened by 6 bases and J by 3 bases, with 18 bases between the two germline ends. CDR3 length equals 15 residues. The sequencing used CD4+ or CD8+ T cells sorted from blood, collected in a trial of the OX40 agonist ivuxolimab. This rearrangement joins TRBV28 to TRBJ2-7, with D perhaps TRBD1 (5 bases). The sequence was obtained from an adult with an advanced solid tumor such as melanoma, head and neck, liver or kidney cancer. This chain's CDR3 is CASSLTGARFYEQYF. The CDR3 DNA reads TGTGCCAGCAGCTTGACTGGGGCGCGCTTCTACGAGCAGTACTTC.